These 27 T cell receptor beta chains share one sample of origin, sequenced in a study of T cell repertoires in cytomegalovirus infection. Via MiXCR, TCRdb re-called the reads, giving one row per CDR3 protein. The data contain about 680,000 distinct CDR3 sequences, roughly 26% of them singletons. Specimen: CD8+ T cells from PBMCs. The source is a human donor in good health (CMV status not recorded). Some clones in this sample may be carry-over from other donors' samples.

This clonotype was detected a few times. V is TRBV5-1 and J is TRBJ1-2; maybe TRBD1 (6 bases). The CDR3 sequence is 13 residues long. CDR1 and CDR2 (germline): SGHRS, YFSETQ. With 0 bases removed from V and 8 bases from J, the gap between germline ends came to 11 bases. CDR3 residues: CASSLAGGEGYTF. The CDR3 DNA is TGCGCCAGCAGCTTGGCGGGGGGCGAAGGCTACACCTTC.

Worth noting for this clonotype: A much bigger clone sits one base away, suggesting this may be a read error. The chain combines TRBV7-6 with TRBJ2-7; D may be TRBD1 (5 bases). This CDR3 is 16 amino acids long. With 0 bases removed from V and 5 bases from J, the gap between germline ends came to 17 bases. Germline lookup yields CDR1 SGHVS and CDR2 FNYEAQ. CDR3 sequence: CASSLALQATANEQYF. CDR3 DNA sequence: TGTGCCAGCAGCTTAGCGCTACAGGCTACAGCCAACGAGCAGTACTTC.

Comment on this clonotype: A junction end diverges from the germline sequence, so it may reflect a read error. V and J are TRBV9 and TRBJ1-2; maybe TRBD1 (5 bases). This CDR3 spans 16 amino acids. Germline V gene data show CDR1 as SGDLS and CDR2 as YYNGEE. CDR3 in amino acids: CASSAPKGRFNYDYTF. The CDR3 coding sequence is TGTGCCAGCAGCGCCCCGAAGGGGAGATTCAACTATGACTACACCTTC.

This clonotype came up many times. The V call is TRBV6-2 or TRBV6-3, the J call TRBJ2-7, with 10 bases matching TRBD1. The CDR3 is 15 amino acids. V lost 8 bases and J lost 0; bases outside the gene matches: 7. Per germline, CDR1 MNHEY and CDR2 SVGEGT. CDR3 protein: CASGTGASSSYEQYV. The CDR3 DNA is TGTGCCAGCGGGACAGGGGCCTCGAGCTCCTACGAGCAGTACGTC.

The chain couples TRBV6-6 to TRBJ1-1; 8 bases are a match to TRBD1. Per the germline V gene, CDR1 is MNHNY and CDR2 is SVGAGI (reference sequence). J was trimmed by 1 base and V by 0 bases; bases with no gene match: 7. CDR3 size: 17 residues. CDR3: CASSYSAGGQKNTEAFF. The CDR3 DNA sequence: TGTGCCAGCAGTTACTCGGCAGGGGGCCAAAAGAACACTGAAGCTTTCTTT.

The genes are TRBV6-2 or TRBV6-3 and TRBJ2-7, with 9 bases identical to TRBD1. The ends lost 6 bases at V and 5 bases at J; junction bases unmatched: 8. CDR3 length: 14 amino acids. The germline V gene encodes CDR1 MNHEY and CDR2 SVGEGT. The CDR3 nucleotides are TGTGCCAGCAGCACATGGACAGGGGAGGACGAGCAGTACGTC. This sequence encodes CASSTWTGEDEQYV.

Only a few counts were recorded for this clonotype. CDR3 sequence reads: CASSLGGNDYEQYV. The CDR3 DNA follows: TGTGCCAGCAGCTTGGGTGGGAACGACTACGAGCAGTACGTC. The chain links TRBV5-5 to TRBJ2-7; D gene uncertain. The V end was cut by 0 bases, the J end by 3 bases, with 10 bases between. Germline CDR1 and CDR2: SGHKS and YYEKEE (reference sequence). The CDR3 totals 14 residues.

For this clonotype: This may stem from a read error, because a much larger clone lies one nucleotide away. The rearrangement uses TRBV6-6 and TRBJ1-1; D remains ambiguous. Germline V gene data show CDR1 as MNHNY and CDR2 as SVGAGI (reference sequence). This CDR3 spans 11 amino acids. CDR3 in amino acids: CTSTQGAGAFF. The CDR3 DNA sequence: TGTACCAGCACCCAAGGAGCCGGAGCTTTCTTT.

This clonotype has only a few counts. The DNA for the CDR3 is TGTGCCAGCTCACCGCCGGACAGGGATGGGGATACGCAGTATTTT. Protein: CASSPPDRDGDTQYF. The chain uses TRBV18 and TRBJ2-3; TRBD1 agrees at 8 bases. Unmatched junction bases numbered 8, after V lost 3 bases and J lost 6 bases. The CDR3 runs to 15 residues. The V gene's germline CDR1 is KGHSH and CDR2 LQKENI.

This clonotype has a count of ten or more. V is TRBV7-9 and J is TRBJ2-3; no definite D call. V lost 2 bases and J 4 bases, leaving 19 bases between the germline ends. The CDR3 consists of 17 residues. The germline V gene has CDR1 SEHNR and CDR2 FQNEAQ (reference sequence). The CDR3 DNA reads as TGTGCCAGCAGCTTAATCAGAGGAAAGATCGTGGCAGATACGCAGTATTTT. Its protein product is CASSLIRGKIVADTQYF.

CDR3 loop: CSASTDNYGYTF. The DNA for the CDR3 is TGCAGTGCTAGTACGGATAACTATGGCTACACCTTC. V is TRBV20-1 and J is TRBJ1-2; D gene ambiguous. The CDR3 has 12 residues. Between the trimmed V and J ends, which lost 3 bases and 1 base, there was a span of 6 bases. Per germline, CDR1 DFQATT and CDR2 SNEGSKA (reference sequence).

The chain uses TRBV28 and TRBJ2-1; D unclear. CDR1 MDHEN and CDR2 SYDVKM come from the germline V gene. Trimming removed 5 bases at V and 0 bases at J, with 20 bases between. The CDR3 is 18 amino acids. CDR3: CASSAPLTSPSSYNEQFF. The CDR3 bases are TGTGCCAGCAGTGCCCCCCTGACATCTCCGAGCTCCTACAATGAGCAGTTCTTC.

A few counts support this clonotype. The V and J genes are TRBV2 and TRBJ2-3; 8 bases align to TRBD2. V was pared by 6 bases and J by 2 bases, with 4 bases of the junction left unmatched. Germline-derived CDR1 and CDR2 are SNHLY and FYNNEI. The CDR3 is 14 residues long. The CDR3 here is CASSVAGITDTQYF. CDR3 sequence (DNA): TGTGCCAGCAGCGTAGCGGGGATCACAGATACGCAGTATTTT.

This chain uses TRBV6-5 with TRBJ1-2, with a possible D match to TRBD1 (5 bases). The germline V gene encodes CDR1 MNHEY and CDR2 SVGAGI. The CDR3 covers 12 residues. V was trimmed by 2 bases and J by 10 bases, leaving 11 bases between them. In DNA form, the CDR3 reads TGTGCCAGCAGTTACGCCCAGGGCCTCTACACCTTC. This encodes CASSYAQGLYTF.

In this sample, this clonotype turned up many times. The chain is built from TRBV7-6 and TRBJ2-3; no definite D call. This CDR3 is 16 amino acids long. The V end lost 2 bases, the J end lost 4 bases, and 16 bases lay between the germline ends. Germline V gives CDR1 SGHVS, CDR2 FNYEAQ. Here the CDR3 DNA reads TGTGCCAGCAGCTTACAAGATGAGGTGGGCCCAGATACGCAGTATTTT. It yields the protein CASSLQDEVGPDTQYF.

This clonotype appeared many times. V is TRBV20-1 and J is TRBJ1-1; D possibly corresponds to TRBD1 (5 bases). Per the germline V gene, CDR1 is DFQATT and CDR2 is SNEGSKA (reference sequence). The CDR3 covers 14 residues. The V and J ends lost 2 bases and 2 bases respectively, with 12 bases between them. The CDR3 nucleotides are TGCAGTGCTAGAAGGGCGGACACTAACACTGAAGCTTTCTTT. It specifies CSARRADTNTEAFF.

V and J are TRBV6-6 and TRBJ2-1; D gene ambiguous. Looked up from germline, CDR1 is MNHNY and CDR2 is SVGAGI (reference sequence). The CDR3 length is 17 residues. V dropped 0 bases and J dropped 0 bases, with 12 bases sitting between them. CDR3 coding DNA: TGTGCCAGCAGTTACTCTATGGCGGATAACTCCTACAATGAGCAGTTCTTC. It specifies CASSYSMADNSYNEQFF.

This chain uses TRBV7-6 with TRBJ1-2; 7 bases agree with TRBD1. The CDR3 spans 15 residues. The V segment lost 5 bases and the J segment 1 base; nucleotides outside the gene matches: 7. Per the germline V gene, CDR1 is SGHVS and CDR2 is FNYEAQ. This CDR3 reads CASSHRQGFNYGYTF. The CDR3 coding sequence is TGTGCCAGCAGCCATAGACAGGGATTTAACTATGGCTACACCTTC. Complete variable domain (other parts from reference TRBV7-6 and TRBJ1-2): GAGVSQSPRYKVTKRGQDVALRCDPISGHVSLYWYRQALGQGPEFLTYFNYEAQQDKSGLPNDRFSAERPEGSISTLTIQRTEQRDSAMYRCASSHRQGFNYGYTFGSGTRLTVV.

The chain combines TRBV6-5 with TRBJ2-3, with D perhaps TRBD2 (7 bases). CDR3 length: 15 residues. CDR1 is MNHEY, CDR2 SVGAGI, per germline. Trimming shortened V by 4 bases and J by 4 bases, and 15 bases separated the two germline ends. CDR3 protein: CASSSLVGGPDTQYF. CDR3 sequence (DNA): TGTGCCAGCAGTTCCTTAGTGGGGGGGCCAGATACGCAGTATTTT.

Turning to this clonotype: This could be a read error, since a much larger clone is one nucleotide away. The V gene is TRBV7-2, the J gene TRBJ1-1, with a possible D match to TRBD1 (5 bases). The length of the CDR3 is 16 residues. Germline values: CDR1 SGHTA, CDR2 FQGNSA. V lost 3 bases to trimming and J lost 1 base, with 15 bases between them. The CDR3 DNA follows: TGTGCCAGCAGCTTTAGCCAGGGTATGAGGAACACTGAAGCTTTCTTT. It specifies CASSFSQGMRNTEAFF.

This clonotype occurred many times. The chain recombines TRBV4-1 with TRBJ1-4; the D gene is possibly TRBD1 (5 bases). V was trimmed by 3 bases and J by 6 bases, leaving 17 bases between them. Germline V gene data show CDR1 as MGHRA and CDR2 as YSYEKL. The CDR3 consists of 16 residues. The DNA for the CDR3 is TGCGCCAGCAGCCACCCCATCTTTGGGGCCGATGAAAAACTGTTTTTT. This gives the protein CASSHPIFGADEKLFF.

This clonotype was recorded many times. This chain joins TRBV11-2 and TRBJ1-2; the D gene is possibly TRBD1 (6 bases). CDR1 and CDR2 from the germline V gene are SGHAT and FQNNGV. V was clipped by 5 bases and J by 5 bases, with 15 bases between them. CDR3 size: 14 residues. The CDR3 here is CASSGDTPAYGYTF. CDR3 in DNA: TGTGCCAGCAGCGGGGACACGCCAGCGTATGGCTACACCTTC.

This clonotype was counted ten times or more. CDR3 in DNA: TGCGCCAGCAGCCAAGAGCCGAGCAATCAGCCCCAGCATTTT. Translated: CASSQEPSNQPQHF. V gene TRBV4-1 combines with J gene TRBJ1-5; D is undetermined. Germline-derived CDR1 and CDR2 are MGHRA and YSYEKL. The CDR3 is 14 amino acids. V gave up 0 bases and J gave up 1 base, with 4 bases separating them.

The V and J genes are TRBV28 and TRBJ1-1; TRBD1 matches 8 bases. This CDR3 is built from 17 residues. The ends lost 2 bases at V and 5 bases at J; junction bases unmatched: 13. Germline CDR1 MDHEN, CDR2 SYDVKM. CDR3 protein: CASSLGRGRGRKTEAFF. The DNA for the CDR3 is TGTGCCAGCAGTTTAGGCAGGGGCAGGGGGCGTAAAACTGAAGCTTTCTTT.

The CDR3 coding sequence is TGCAGTGCTAGAGATATTTCCCCAGCGGGGGAGCTTACAGATACGCAGTATTTT. Translated, it gives CSARDISPAGELTDTQYF. The chain links TRBV20-1 to TRBJ2-3; 8 bases agree with TRBD2. Trimming at V came to 0 bases and at J to 3 bases, leaving 14 bases not matched to a gene. The germline V gene has CDR1 DFQATT and CDR2 SNEGSKA (reference sequence). The CDR3 sequence is 18 residues long.

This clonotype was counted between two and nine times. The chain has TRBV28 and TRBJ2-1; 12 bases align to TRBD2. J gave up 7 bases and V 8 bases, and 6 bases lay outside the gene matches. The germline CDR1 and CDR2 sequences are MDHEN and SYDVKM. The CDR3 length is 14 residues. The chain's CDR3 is CASRTSGGTNEQFF. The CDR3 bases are TGTGCCAGCCGTACTAGCGGGGGGACAAATGAGCAGTTCTTC.

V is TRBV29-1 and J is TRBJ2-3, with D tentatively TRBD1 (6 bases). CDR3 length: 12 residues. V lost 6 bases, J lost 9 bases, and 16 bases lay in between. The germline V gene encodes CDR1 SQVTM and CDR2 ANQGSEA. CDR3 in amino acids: CSVVKQGRTQYF. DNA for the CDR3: TGCAGCGTCGTTAAACAGGGACGGACGCAGTATTTT.